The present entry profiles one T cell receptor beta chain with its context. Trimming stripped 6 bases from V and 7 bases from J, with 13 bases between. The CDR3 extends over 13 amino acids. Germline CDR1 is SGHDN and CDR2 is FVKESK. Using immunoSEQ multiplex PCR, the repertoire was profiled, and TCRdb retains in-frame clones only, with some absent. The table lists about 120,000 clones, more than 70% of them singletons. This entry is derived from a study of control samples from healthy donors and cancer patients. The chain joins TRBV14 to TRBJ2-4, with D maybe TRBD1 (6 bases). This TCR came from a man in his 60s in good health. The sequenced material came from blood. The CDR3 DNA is TGTGCCAGCAGTATAGGACAGTACAACATTCAGTACTTC. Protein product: CASSIGQYNIQYF.